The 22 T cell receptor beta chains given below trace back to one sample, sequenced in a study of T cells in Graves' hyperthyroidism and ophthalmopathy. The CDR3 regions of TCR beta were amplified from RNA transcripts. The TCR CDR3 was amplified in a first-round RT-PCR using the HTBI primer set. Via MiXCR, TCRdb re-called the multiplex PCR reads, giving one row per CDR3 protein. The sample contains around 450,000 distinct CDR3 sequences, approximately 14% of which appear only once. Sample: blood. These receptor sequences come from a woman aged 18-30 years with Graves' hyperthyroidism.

DNA of the CDR3: TGTGCCAGTAGGTTTGGGGGAAGGACTGAAGCTTTCTTT. Translation: CASRFGGRTEAFF. The V gene is TRBV19, the J gene TRBJ1-1; maybe TRBD1 (5 bases). V lost 6 bases to trimming and J lost 5 bases, with 13 bases between them. The CDR3 has 13 residues. Germline CDR1 is LNHDA and CDR2 is SQIVND (reference sequence). Together with reference TRBV19 and TRBJ1-1, the CDR3 gives the full variable domain: DGGITQSPKYLFRKEGQNVTLSCEQNLNHDAMYWYRQDPGQGLRLIYYSQIVNDFQKGDIAEGYSVSREKKESFPLTVTSAQKNPTAFYLCASRFGGRTEAFFGQGTRLTVV.

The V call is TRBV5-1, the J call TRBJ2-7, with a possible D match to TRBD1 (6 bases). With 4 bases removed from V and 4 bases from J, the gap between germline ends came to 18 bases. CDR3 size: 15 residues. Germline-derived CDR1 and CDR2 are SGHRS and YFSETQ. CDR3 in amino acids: CASSVPGHRLYEQYF. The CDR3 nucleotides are TGCGCCAGCAGCGTGCCGGGACACCGTCTTTACGAGCAGTACTTC.

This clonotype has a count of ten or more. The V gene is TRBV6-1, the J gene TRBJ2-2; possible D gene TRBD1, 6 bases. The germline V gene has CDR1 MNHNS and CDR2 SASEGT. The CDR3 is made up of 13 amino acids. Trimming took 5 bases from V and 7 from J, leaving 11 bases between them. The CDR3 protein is CASSYQGYGELFF. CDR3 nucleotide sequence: TGTGCCAGCAGTTACCAGGGGTACGGGGAGCTGTTTTTT.

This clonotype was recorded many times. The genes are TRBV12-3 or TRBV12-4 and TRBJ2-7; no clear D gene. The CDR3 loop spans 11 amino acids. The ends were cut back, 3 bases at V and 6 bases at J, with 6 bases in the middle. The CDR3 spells CASSLGGEQYF. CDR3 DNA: TGTGCCAGCAGTTTGGGTGGCGAGCAGTACTTC.

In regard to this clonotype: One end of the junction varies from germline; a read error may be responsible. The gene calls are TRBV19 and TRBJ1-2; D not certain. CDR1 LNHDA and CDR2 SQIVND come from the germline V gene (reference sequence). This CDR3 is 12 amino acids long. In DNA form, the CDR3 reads TGTGCCAGTAGTCCTGGACTGACTAGTATGTCCTTC. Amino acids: CASSPGLTSMSF.

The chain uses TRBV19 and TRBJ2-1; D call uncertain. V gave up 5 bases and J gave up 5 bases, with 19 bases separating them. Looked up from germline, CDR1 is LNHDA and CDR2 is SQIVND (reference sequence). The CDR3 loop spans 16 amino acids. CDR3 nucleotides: TGTGCCAGTAGTCCCCGACTTCTTACTTCGAACAATGAGCAGTTCTTC. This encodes CASSPRLLTSNNEQFF.

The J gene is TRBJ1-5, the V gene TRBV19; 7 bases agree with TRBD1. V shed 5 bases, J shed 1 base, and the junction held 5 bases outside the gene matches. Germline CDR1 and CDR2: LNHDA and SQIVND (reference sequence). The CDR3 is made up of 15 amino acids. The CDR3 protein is CASSRQGRSNQPQHF. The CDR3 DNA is TGTGCCAGTAGTCGACAGGGAAGAAGCAATCAGCCCCAGCATTTT.

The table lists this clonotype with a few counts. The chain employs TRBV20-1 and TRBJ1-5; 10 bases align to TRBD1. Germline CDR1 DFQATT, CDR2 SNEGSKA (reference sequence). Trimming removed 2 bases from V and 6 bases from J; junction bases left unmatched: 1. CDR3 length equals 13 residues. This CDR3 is CSARRQGAQPQHF. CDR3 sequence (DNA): TGCAGTGCTAGAAGACAGGGGGCTCAGCCCCAGCATTTT.

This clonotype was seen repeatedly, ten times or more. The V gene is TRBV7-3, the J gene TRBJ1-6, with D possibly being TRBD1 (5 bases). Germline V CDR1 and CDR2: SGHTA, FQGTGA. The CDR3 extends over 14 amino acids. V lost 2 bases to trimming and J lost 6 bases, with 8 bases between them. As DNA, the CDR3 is TGTGCCAGCAGCTTAGGGGCTGGTAATTCACCCCTCCACTTT. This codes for CASSLGAGNSPLHF.

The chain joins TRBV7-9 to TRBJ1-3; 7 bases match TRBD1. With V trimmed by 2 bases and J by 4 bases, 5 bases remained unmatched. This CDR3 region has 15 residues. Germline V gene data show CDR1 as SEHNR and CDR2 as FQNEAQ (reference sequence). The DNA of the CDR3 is TGTGCCAGCAGCTTAAACCTCAGGGGGGGAAACACCATATATTTT. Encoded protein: CASSLNLRGGNTIYF.

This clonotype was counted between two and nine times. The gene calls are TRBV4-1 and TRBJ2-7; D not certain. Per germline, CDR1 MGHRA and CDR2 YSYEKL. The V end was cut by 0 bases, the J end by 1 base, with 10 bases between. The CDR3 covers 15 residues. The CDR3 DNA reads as TGCGCCAGCAGCCAAGAACGAAGATCTTCCTACGAGCAGTACTTC. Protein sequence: CASSQERRSSYEQYF.

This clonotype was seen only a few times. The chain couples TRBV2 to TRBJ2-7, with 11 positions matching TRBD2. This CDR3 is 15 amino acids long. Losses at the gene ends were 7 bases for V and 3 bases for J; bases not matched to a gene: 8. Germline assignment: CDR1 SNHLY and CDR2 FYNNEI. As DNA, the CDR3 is TGTGCCAGCATTGCCGGACTAGCGGGTCGCTACGAGCAGTACTTC. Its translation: CASIAGLAGRYEQYF.

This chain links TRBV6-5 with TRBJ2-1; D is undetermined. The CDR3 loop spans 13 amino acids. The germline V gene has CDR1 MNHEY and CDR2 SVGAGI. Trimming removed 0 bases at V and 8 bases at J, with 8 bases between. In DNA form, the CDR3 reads TGTGCCAGCAGTTACTCGGTCGGTTATGAGCAGTTCTTC. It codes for CASSYSVGYEQFF.

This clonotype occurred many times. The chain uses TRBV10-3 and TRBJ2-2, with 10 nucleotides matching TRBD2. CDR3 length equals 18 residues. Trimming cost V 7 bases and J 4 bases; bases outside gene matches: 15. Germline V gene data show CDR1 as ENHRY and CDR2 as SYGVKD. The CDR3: CAIKVLAGAHGGTGELFF. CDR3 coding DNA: TGTGCCATCAAGGTTCTAGCGGGAGCACATGGTGGCACCGGGGAGCTGTTTTTT.

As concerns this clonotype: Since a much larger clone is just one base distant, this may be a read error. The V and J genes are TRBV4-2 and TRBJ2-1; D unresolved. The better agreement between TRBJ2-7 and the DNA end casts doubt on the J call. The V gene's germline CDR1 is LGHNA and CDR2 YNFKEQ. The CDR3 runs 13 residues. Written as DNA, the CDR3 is TGTGCCAGCAGCCAGCCGGATGGGAATGAGCAGTACTTC. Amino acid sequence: CASSQPDGNEQYF.

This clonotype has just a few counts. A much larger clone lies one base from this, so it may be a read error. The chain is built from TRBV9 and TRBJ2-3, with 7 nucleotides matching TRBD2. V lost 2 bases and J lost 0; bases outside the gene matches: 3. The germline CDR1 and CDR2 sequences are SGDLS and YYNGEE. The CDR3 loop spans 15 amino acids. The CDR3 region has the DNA TGTGCCAGCAGCGTCCTAGCGGCTAGCACAGATACGCAGTATTTT. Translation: CASSVLAASTDTQYF.

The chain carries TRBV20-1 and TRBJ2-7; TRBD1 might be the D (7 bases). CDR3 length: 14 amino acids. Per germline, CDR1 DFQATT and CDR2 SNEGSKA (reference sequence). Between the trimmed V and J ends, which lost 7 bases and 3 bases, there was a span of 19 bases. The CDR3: CSVRSGGIGYEQYF. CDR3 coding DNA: TGCAGTGTAAGGTCAGGGGGGATTGGCTACGAGCAGTACTTC.

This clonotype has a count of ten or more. CDR3 sequence reads: CASSLIDGDYEQYF. The CDR3 DNA is TGCGCCAGCAGCCTCATAGACGGGGACTACGAGCAGTACTTC. This chain joins TRBV5-1 and TRBJ2-7, with a weak D call TRBD2 (5 bases). The CDR3 has 14 amino acids. The V and J ends lost 4 bases and 3 bases respectively, with 14 bases between them. Germline V lookup: CDR1 SGHRS, CDR2 YFSETQ.

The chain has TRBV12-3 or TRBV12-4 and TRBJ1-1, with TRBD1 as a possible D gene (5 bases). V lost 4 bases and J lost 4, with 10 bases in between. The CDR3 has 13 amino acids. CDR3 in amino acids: CASSSTGATEAFF. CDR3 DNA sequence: TGTGCCAGCAGTTCCACTGGGGCCACTGAAGCTTTCTTT.

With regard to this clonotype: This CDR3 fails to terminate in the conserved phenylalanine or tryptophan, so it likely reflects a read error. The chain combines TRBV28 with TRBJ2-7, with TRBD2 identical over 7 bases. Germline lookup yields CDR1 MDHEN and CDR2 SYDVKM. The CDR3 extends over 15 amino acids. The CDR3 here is CASSQAWGRAGEQYL. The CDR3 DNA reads TGCGCCAGCAGCCAGGCCTGGGGGAGGGCCGGCGAGCAGTACCTC.

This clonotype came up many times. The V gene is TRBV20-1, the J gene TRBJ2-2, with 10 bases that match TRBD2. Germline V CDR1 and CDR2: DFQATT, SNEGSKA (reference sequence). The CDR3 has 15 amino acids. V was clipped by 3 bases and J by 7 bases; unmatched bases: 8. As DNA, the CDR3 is TGCAGTGCTAGCGTCGTAGCGGGAGGCGTCGGGGAGCTGTTTTTT. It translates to CSASVVAGGVGELFF.

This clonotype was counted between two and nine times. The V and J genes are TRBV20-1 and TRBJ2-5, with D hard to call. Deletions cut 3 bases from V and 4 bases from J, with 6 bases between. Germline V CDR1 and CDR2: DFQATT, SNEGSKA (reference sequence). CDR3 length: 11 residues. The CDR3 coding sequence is TGCAGTGCTAGTTTGGGAGAGACCCAGTACTTC. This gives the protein CSASLGETQYF.